Listed below are T cell receptor beta chains from one sample, sequenced in a study of T cell repertoires in cytomegalovirus infection. MiXCR, run by TCRdb on the reads, gives a single entry per CDR3 protein. The sample has 250,000 to 300,000 distinct CDR3 sequences, roughly an eighth seen once; the top ten hold 8.8%. Sequenced material: PBMCs. These receptors were obtained from a human donor in good health (CMV status not recorded). Some clones in this sample may be carry-over from other donors' samples. Both conserved end residues are part of each CDR3. Each record gives: clone size, D gene, J gene, V gene, CDR3 protein, CDR3 DNA. D genes are given only for firm matches. Clone sizes are given selectively: once, few, many, or a class where the clone is expanded.

many TRBD2 TRBJ2-1 TRBV28 CASSTPPAGDWDEQFF TGTGCCAGCAGCACCCCGCCAGCGGGAGATTGGGATGAGCAGTTCTTC
many . TRBJ1-6 TRBV7-8 CASSLGEGVNSPLHF TGTGCCAGCAGCTTAGGGGAGGGGGTCAATTCACCCCTCCACTTT
few . TRBJ1-2 TRBV20-1 CSARARTGYYGYTF TGCAGTGCTAGAGCGAGAACAGGGTATTATGGCTACACCTTC
few TRBD2 TRBJ2-1 TRBV2 CAIRSGFSYNEQFF TGTGCCATCCGTAGCGGGTTCTCCTACAATGAGCAGTTCTTC
many TRBD2 TRBJ2-1 TRBV7-6 CASSPPGRGGFF TGTGCCAGCAGCCCACCCGGCCGGGGGGGGTTCTTC
. . TRBJ1-1 TRBV5-1 CASSPPGSWDLNTEAFF TGCGCCAGCAGTCCCCCGGGATCTTGGGATTTAAACACTGAAGCTTTCTTT
many TRBD1 TRBJ1-5 TRBV6-1 CASSPGQGEQPQHF TGTGCCAGCAGCCCCGGACAGGGAGAACAGCCCCAGCATTTT
. . TRBJ2-1 TRBV3-1 CASSPYSSGPRGGNEQFF TGTGCCAGCAGCCCCTATTCTAGCGGACCGAGGGGGGGTAATGAGCAGTTCTTC
many TRBD2 TRBJ2-7 TRBV7-8 CASSPTILAGFTEQYF TGTGCCAGCAGCCCGACCATACTAGCGGGATTTACCGAGCAGTACTTC
. TRBD2 TRBJ2-1 TRBV20-1 CSANLLRGGSGINEQFF TGCAGTGCTAACCTTCTGCGGGGGGGTAGCGGGATAAATGAGCAGTTCTTC
many . TRBJ1-2 TRBV4-2 CASSQETGLGYTF TGTGCCAGCAGCCAAGAAACAGGGTTGGGCTACACCTTC
many . TRBJ2-7 TRBV7-2 CASSLLVVYEQYF TGTGCCAGCAGCCTTCTAGTGGTATACGAGCAGTACTTC
many TRBD2 TRBJ2-1 TRBV7-9 CASSLELLPSGRVNEQFF TGTGCCAGCAGCTTAGAGCTCCTCCCTAGCGGGAGGGTAAATGAGCAGTTCTTC
. . TRBJ1-3 TRBV28 CASSFQGLGNTIYF TGTGCCAGCAGTTTCCAGGGGCTGGGAAACACCATATATTTT
few TRBD2 TRBJ2-5 TRBV23-1 CASSRETSENKYQETQYF TGCGCCAGCAGTAGGGAGACTAGCGAGAACAAGTACCAAGAGACCCAGTACTTC
. . TRBJ2-1 TRBV20-1 CSARMSGASRESEQFF TGCAGTGCTAGAATGTCGGGGGCGTCCCGCGAGAGTGAGCAGTTCTTC
few TRBD1 TRBJ1-4 TRBV20-1 CSAPRTGGASNEKLFF TGCAGTGCTCCCCGGACAGGGGGCGCGTCTAATGAAAAACTGTTTTTT
many TRBD2 TRBJ2-7 TRBV7-8 CASSFGSGSVSYEQYF TGTGCCAGCAGCTTTGGTAGCGGGAGTGTCTCCTACGAGCAGTACTTC
. TRBD1 TRBJ1-1 TRBV12-3/TRBV12-4 CASSFTLQGRGTTEAFF TGTGCCAGCAGTTTCACTTTACAGGGGCGGGGGACCACTGAAGCTTTCTTT
few TRBD2 TRBJ2-7 TRBV6-2/TRBV6-3 CASRTSGGNYEQYF TGTGCCAGCAGGACTAGCGGCGGGAACTACGAGCAGTACTTC
. . TRBJ1-2 TRBV20-1 CSARDEAQIYGYTF TGCAGTGCTAGAGATGAGGCGCAGATCTATGGCTACACCTTC
few TRBD2 TRBJ2-2 TRBV4-1 CASSQVGGRAGGGELFF TGCGCCAGCAGCCAAGTTGGCGGGAGGGCCGGTGGCGGGGAGCTGTTTTTT
many . TRBJ2-3 TRBV5-5 CASSYVRWSTDTQYF TGTGCCAGCAGCTATGTCCGTTGGAGCACAGATACGCAGTATTTT
many . TRBJ2-5 TRBV7-9 CASSSIQGSQETQYF TGTGCCAGCAGCTCAATCCAGGGGAGCCAAGAGACCCAGTACTTC
many TRBD1 TRBJ2-7 TRBV23-1 CASSQRTGYEQYF TGCGCCAGCAGTCAGAGGACAGGTTACGAGCAGTACTTC
many . TRBJ1-5 TRBV6-2/TRBV6-3 CASRNQGRINNQPQHF TGTGCCAGCAGGAACCAGGGGCGGATAAACAATCAGCCCCAGCATTTT
many . TRBJ2-2 TRBV29-1 CSVLTQGSGHTGELFF TGCAGCGTTTTAACACAGGGTTCGGGGCACACCGGGGAGCTGTTTTTT
. . TRBJ1-1 TRBV29-1 CSVDIPRGVYPEAFF TGCAGCGTTGATATCCCCCGGGGGGTTTACCCTGAAGCTTTCTTT
many TRBD1 TRBJ1-3 TRBV27 CASRPLGGSGNTIYF TGTGCCAGCAGACCCCTAGGGGGCTCAGGAAACACCATATATTTT
many . TRBJ2-7 TRBV4-1 CASSQEALSSYEQYF TGCGCCAGCAGCCAAGAAGCGTTAAGCTCCTACGAGCAGTACTTC
many . TRBJ2-3 TRBV10-3 CAISESGGGGGTDTQYF TGTGCCATCAGTGAGTCTGGTGGAGGGGGGGGCACAGATACGCAGTATTTT
many TRBD2 TRBJ2-5 TRBV10-3 CAIRQREEQETQYF TGTGCCATCAGGCAGCGGGAGGAACAAGAGACCCAGTACTTC
. . TRBJ1-1 TRBV7-2 CASSLASHLGAFF TGTGCCAGCAGCTTAGCGAGCCACCTGGGGGCTTTCTTT
many . TRBJ2-6 TRBV5-7 CASSGGTGANVLTF TGTGCCAGCAGCGGGGGGACTGGGGCCAACGTCCTGACTTTC
. . TRBJ2-3 TRBV20-1 CSASPKGRTDTQYF TGCAGTGCTAGCCCCAAGGGACGCACAGATACGCAGTATTTT
. . TRBJ2-2 TRBV28 CASSSAGVAGELFF TGTGCCAGCAGTTCTGCGGGTGTCGCCGGGGAGCTGTTTTTT
. TRBD2 TRBJ2-1 TRBV20-1 CSAHGTSADPDNEQFF TGCAGTGCCCACGGGACTAGCGCCGACCCTGACAATGAGCAGTTCTTC
many TRBD2 TRBJ2-5 TRBV7-2 CASSLASGGGQETQYF TGTGCCAGCAGCTTAGCTAGCGGGGGGGGGCAAGAGACCCAGTACTTC
many . TRBJ2-7 TRBV28 CASSGHRFSGHYEQYF TGTGCCAGCAGTGGTCACAGATTCAGCGGCCACTACGAGCAGTACTTC
. . TRBJ2-1 TRBV6-2/TRBV6-3 CASMGTAVNEQFF TGTGCCAGCATGGGTACAGCGGTCAATGAGCAGTTCTTC
few . TRBJ2-7 TRBV18 CASSPSYGGEQYF TGTGCCAGCTCACCATCTTATGGCGGCGAGCAGTACTTC
many . TRBJ2-3 TRBV7-2 CASSLAQGRGSDTQYF TGTGCCAGCAGCTTAGCCCAGGGCCGGGGGTCAGATACGCAGTATTTT
many TRBD1 TRBJ1-4 TRBV7-9 CASSYRGTNEKLFF TGTGCCAGCAGCTACAGGGGCACTAATGAAAAACTGTTTTTT
few TRBD2 TRBJ2-5 TRBV6-2/TRBV6-3 CASSWGGLAKETQYF TGTGCCAGCAGTTGGGGAGGACTAGCGAAAGAGACCCAGTACTTC
. . TRBJ1-1 TRBV20-1 CSARPRRGYTEAFF TGCAGTGCTAGGCCACGGAGGGGGTACACTGAAGCTTTCTTT
many . TRBJ1-5 TRBV7-9 CASSLGDLSNQPQHF TGTGCCAGCAGCTTAGGGGACCTGAGCAATCAGCCCCAGCATTTT
. TRBD2 TRBJ2-1 TRBV7-2 CASSYGLAGTDNEQFF TGTGCCAGCAGCTATGGACTAGCGGGGACCGACAATGAGCAGTTCTTC
many . TRBJ1-1 TRBV12-3/TRBV12-4 CASSYKGSTEAFF TGTGCCAGCAGTTATAAGGGGTCCACTGAAGCTTTCTTT
medium-sized . TRBJ1-6 TRBV7-2 CASSLRVLGQSGPSPLHF TGTGCCAGCAGCTTAAGAGTGTTGGGCCAGTCCGGTCCATCACCCCTCCACTTT
many . TRBJ2-6 TRBV28 CASTDIISGANVLTF TGTGCCAGCACGGACATCATCTCTGGGGCCAACGTCCTGACTTTC
. . TRBJ1-2 TRBV18 CASSPMKDDGYTF TGTGCCAGCTCACCAATGAAGGATGATGGCTACACCTTC
. . TRBJ2-3 TRBV20-1 CSAREGTDTQYF TGCAGTGCCAGGGAGGGCACAGATACGCAGTATTTT
many TRBD1 TRBJ1-1 TRBV6-1 CASSRQGWGTEAFF TGTGCCAGCAGTCGACAGGGATGGGGAACTGAAGCTTTCTTT